This T cell receptor beta chain emerged from a study of OX40 agonist ivuxolimab in advanced cancers. As for the study more broadly: The costimulatory receptor OX40 (CD134) was targeted by ivuxolimab, a fully human IgG2 agonistic monoclonal antibody. Intravenous ivuxolimab was administered to patients every 2 weeks at six dose levels: 0.01, 0.1, 0.3, 1.5, 3 and 10 mg/kg. The paper reports the monotherapy dose-escalation portion (N of about 51 patients) of the phase I ivuxolimab trial. Partial responses occurred in three dose-escalation patients, of whom one had hepatocellular carcinoma and two had cutaneous melanoma. Among the roughly 52 dose-escalation patients, some 20 had hepatocellular carcinoma, around 15 melanoma, 9 renal cell carcinoma and 9 head and neck cancer. In the dose-escalation cohort, 82.7% of patients were male, and the mean age was 60 years with a range of roughly 20 to 80. Peripheral TCRbeta sequencing was intended to test whether TCR sequence diversity was altered and clonal T-cell expansion was caused by ivuxolimab. Prior anti-PD-1, anti-PD-L1 or anti-CTLA-4 therapy was permitted, and checkpoint inhibitors had been received by 30% to 40% of dose-escalation patients. General findings and caveats noted by the study authors: The antigen specificity of the clonally expanded peripheral T cells was not determined. Partial responders in the 0.1-3.0 mg/kg groups had among the lowest normalized peripheral clonal expansion, especially among CD8+ T cells. Low levels of normalized T-cell clonal expansion were also seen in some nonresponding patients. At doses of 0.1 to 3.0 mg/kg, clonal expansion of both CD4+ and CD8+ blood T cells was observed from baseline to week 6. After ivuxolimab, expanded clones were on average more numerous among CD8+ T cells than among CD4+ T cells.

Measured from the cysteine to the phenylalanine, the CDR3 is 15 residues long. Kept here is only the CDR3 DNA, which spans 45 bases and is read in frame from base 1. The germline V gene encodes CDR1 SGHNT and CDR2 YENEEA. V is pruned by 5 bases and J by 7 bases, leaving 6 bases of the junction without a gene match. The trial excluded patients who had a history of autoimmune disease or who were on systemic immunosuppression. In every dose cohort, peripheral blood was drawn for TCR sequencing at baseline, cycle 4 day 1, and cycle 7 day 1. Samples came from an open-label, multicenter, first-in-human phase I dose-escalation trial of ivuxolimab. The trial enrolled adults with locally advanced or metastatic head and neck squamous cell, hepatocellular, melanoma or renal cell carcinoma. Before TCR sequencing, CD4+ and CD8+ T cells were separately sorted from peripheral blood. Genomic DNA was isolated from the sorted cells so that the TCRbeta CDR3 region could be sequenced. The immunoSEQ Assay was used to sequence the TCRbeta CDR3 regions. This immuneACCESS table, as held by TCRdb, lists in-frame sequences with V and J called but not all clones. Of the missing ones, under half trace to an unresolved V gene in checked studies; the others have no known cause. Within this sample are tens of thousands of clones, with about 93% of them counted one time only. The ten top clones hold 20% to 25% of the sample.

As concerns this clone: The antigen it binds to is not known. No quality values exist for individual bases; no much larger clone is one base distant.

This sequence originates from an adult with an advanced solid tumor such as melanoma, head and neck, liver or kidney cancer. This material consisted of CD4+ or CD8+ T cells sorted from blood, taken in a trial of the OX40 agonist ivuxolimab. The chain couples TRBV11-3 to TRBJ2-1, with 12 junctional bases fitting TRBD2. The DNA is as follows: TGTGCCAGCAGCGGGGGACTAGCGGGTGGGAATGAGCAGTTCTTC. The translation is CASSGGLAGGNEQFF.